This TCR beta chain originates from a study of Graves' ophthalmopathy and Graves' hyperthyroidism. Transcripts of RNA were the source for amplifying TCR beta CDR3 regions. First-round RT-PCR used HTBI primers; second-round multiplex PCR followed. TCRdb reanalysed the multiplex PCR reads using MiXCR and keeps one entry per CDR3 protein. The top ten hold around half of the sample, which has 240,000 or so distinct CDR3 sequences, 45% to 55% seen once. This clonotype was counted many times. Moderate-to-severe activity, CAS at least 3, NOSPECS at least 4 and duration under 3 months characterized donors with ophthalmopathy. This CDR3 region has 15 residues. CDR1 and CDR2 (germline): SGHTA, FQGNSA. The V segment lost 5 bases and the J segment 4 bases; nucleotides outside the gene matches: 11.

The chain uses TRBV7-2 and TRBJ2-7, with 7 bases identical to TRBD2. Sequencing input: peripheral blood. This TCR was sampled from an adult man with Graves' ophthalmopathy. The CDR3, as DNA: TGTGCCAGCAGCCCGTACCGGCGGGGGAGTTACGAGCAGTACTTC. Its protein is CASSPYRRGSYEQYF.